This T cell receptor beta chain was sequenced during a study of T-cell reconstitution after alpha-beta-depleted transplantation in children. The length of the CDR3 is 15 residues. CDR1 and CDR2 from the germline V gene are MDHEN and SYDVKM. After removal of 5 bases from V and 6 bases from J, the junction contained 8 bases not matched to a gene. Preparation of the TCRbeta library involved a method that used unique molecular identifiers. TCRdb fed the PCR reads into MiXCR, producing one record per CDR3 protein. The table includes 200,000 to 300,000 distinct CDR3 sequences, 12% detected once. This clonotype was detected many times.

Sequencing used PBMCs from the stem cell graft donor, obtained from the stem cell graft. The chain recombines TRBV28 with TRBJ2-1, with TRBD1 matching over 9 bases. This TCR was recovered from a human donor who donated a stem cell graft to a child with acute lymphoblastic leukemia. This CDR3 reads CASSPMTGGGNEQFF. The CDR3 DNA sequence: TGTGCCAGCAGTCCAATGACAGGGGGGGGCAATGAGCAGTTCTTC.